The T cell receptor beta chain described here comes from a study of cytomegalovirus exposure and HLA in healthy donors (dated by TCRdb to about 2017). Regarding the complete study: According to an earlier analysis of several hundred of the donors, roughly 180 million T cells yielded roughly 110 million unique TCR beta sequences and 276 Gb of sequence data. An early release that covered several hundred HLA-typed donors contained approximately 300 gigabases of sequencing data and 80 million or so unique TCR sequences. The genetic ancestry cluster associated with self-reported Caucasian donors included 81% of the roughly 380 genotyped donors. The aim of the study was to test whether cataloging public T cell receptors could identify signatures of past pathogen exposure. The study used immunosequencing to profile the T cell repertoires of about 670 subjects and linked those repertoires to cytomegalovirus serostatus. Besides the first cohort of roughly 640 subjects, a separate validation cohort made up of 120 different subjects was used. The study combined high-throughput TCR immunosequencing, statistical association of individual TCRs with disease status, and machine learning to predict cytomegalovirus infection status. To study patterns of TCR occurrence, a later analysis re-analyzed previously published TCR beta repertoires from hundreds of donors and added high-resolution HLA genotyping. In the later analysis, no new phenotypic data were used to find candidate immune exposures; instead, reliance was placed on TCR beta sequences and their occurrence across donors. An earlier analysis of 587 of the donors applied high-throughput TCR beta sequencing to assess whether each TCR beta V gene segment acted as functional or pseudogenic. Donor age, sex, ethnicity and CMV serostatus were compiled together with the repertoire data. A later genetic analysis used genome-wide SNP genotypes for about 60% of the 666 donors, treating that subset as a discovery cohort. All discovery cohort repertoires had been generated using a single sequencing platform. HLA typing included class I and class II loci at four-digit resolution. Typing coverage varied by locus: about 629-630 donors for A, B, C, DRB1 and DQB1; 522 for DQA1; around 610 for DPA1; around 450 for DPB1. Four to six DR-DQ haplotypes were handled as single units for association and clustering, since linkage in the cohort was strong. Among a few hundred genotyped donors of the cohort, an average of roughly 240,000 unique TCR beta nucleotide sequences were sequenced per donor, about a sixth of them non-productive. Study-level results and caveats: Compared with the roughly 670-donor mean, donors in an Asian-associated ancestry cluster had fewer N-insertions in productive TCRs, according to a later genetic analysis. A further reported finding was that TCR beta sequences accurately predicted the HLA-A and HLA-B alleles for most subjects in the first cohort. The earlier analysis of 450 to 700 of the donors excluded some 16 rarely observed V segments, including chromosome 9 orphons, because counts were too low. Because HLA typing was unavailable for some donors at each locus, only the typed subset was used in association tests. In the study, about 150 TCR beta chains were listed as associated with cytomegalovirus. Linkage disequilibrium might explain the correlated functional status among segregating V segments, but an unknown experimental factor could not be ruled out. According to the authors, the approach could potentially be generalized to other disease states and immunological phenotypes. Cytomegalovirus status was reported to be diagnosed by the classifier with high specificity and sensitivity in both the original and validation cohorts. In a later analysis, TCR association rates were found to vary across HLA loci, with the most associated TCRs seen for DRB1 alleles and the fewest for HLA-C alleles. Because the 87-base-pair reads could not distinguish some IMGT-functional V segments, including TRBV6-2 and TRBV6-3, those segments were excluded. This cohort had only TCR beta chains sequenced, and the lack of alpha or paired-chain data limited which features could be detected. Roughly uniform sequencing depth across donors was assumed in presence/absence analyses, although this assumption may not hold. A later analysis reported that several top co-occurrence clusters appeared linked to parvovirus B19, influenza, CMV and Epstein-Barr virus. Immune exposure information for the cohort was limited to CMV serostatus. In vitro tests confirmed that three of the cytomegalovirus-associated TCR beta chains recognize cytomegalovirus antigens. Most CMV-associated TCR beta chains appeared to be HLA-restricted in a later analysis, and the HLA associations seemed to be driven largely by CMV exposure. A cluster of highly shared sequence variants was judged likely to represent a technical artifact of the sequencing pipeline. In a later analysis, HLA-associated TCR beta chains showed more clonal expansion and lower generation probabilities than non-associated chains that were equally common. Broadly in line with IMGT annotations, most TCR beta V segments showed up in productive rearrangements about 87% or about 30% of the time in an earlier analysis of a few hundred of the donors. When HLA alleles, especially DR and DQ, strongly co-occurred, TCR associations were difficult to assign to individual alleles. Most TCR sequences were seen in very few donors, while some public TCRs were found in many individuals. In a later analysis, some 17,000 TCR beta sequences were associated with specific HLA alleles at a false discovery rate of 0.05. V-gene and J-gene trimming of TCR beta chains was associated with a missense DCLRE1C variant in a later genetic analysis, and the association was replicated in an independent cohort.

To note about this clone: No cognate antigen has been identified for it.

The cohort was made up of approximately 700 healthy bone marrow donors. All cohort members were sampled while nominally healthy, although unrecorded immune exposures were likely present. The donor tested CMV seronegative, placing the donor among the approximately 360 seronegative members of the cohort. Each donor provided a peripheral blood sample, and peripheral blood mononuclear cells were used for TCR beta sequencing. Genomic DNA was extracted from the blood cell samples with the Qiagen DNeasy Blood Extraction Kit. Library construction relied on the immunoSEQ multiplex PCR assay. The multiplex PCR relied on a mix of 60 forward primers for TCR Vbeta segments and 13 reverse primers for TCR Jbeta segments. Amplification of the CDR3 region of rearranged TCR beta genes was performed with a multiplex PCR assay on genomic DNA. The amplified TCR beta libraries were sequenced on the Illumina HiSeq System as 87-base-pair reads. In the source study's methods: A later analysis counted about 82 million unique TCR beta chains across the 600 to 850 repertoires, and approximately 11 million of these chains were shared by at least two donors. To remove PCR and sequencing errors, raw reads were error-corrected and collapsed into unique sequences using a nearest-neighbor algorithm that merged closely related sequences. V, D and J gene segments were assigned by aligning CDR3 sequences to IMGT reference sequences. For a sequence to be retained, a match of at least six nucleotides was required to both a V gene segment and a J gene segment. Rearrangements were classified as productive when the CDR3 lacked stop codons and remained in frame with V and J, and all other rearrangements were classified as non-productive. Following IMGT convention, CDR3 was defined as the stretch from the second conserved V-encoded cysteine up to the conserved J-encoded phenylalanine. The earlier analysis of fewer than 750 of the donors excluded sequences that lacked an unambiguous match to a single V gene segment. An earlier analysis of over 450 of the donors classified V segments as functional when productive rearrangements were above 56.7% and as segregating when the standard deviation between donors was above 5%. A statistical classification framework was built for diagnosing cytomegalovirus status from the catalog of TCR beta chain sequences. In a later analysis, V and J genes were assigned by comparing TCR nucleotide sequences against IMGT/GENE-DB human TR gene sequences. In a later analysis, CDR3 sequences and most-parsimonious VDJ recombination scenarios were assigned using the TCRdist pipeline. A later analysis defined each TCR beta chain by its CDR3 amino acid sequence plus V-gene family, and excluded reads lacking a unique V-gene family. In a later analysis, 450 to 600 highly shared, low-generation-probability nucleotide sequences were removed to address suspected cross-contamination and a sequencing artifact. In a later analysis, a clonal expansion index was calculated for each public chain from normalized within-repertoire ranks of inferred template counts. Generation probabilities in a later analysis came from a VDJ recombination model fitted to out-of-frame rearrangements, and those results were checked against IGoR. In a later analysis, TCR-TCR, TCR-HLA and TCR-CMV co-occurrence was scored with hypergeometric tests, and a repertoire-size bias correction was applied to TCR pairs. To estimate false discovery rates, a later analysis permuted the HLA or CMV assignments 20 times. In a later analysis, co-occurring TCRs were grouped with DBSCAN, and TCRdist sequence similarity was added when clustering was performed within HLA-allele-positive subsets. Repertoires with fewer than 30,000 or more than 120,000 public chains were left out of co-occurrence clustering, as were four to six repertoires with anomalous nucleotide sharing. TCRdb re-hosts the immuneACCESS table, in-frame sequences only. Its copies lack some clones; in the studies checked, an unresolved V gene accounts for under half of them, and the cause for the rest is not known. For V, J and clone size, that table is used; D and trimming come from the DNA. The table for this sample lists approximately 120,000 clones. The ten biggest clones cover about 2.2% of the sample.

Unmatched junction bases come to 4, with V trimmed by 2 bases and J by 2 bases. Based on the germline V gene (reference sequence), the CDR1 and CDR2 sequences are SEHNR and FQNEAQ. The CDR3 numbers 15 residues from cysteine through phenylalanine. The entry retains the CDR3 DNA only, 45 bases that are in frame from base 1. This receptor was identified in a man aged 40-55 years in good health and CMV-seronegative. Sequenced sample: PBMCs. Recombination linked TRBV7-9 to TRBJ2-7; 9 of the junction bases match TRBD2. The DNA sequence is as follows: TGTGCCAGCAGCTTATCAGCTAGCGGGACCTACGAGCAGTACTTC. The translation is CASSLSASGTYEQYF. When the CDR3 is completed using the reference TRBV7-9 and TRBJ2-7 genes on either side, the full variable domain is DTGVSQNPRHKITKRGQNVTFRCDPISEHNRLYWYRQTLGQGPEFLTYFQNEAQLEKSRLLSDRFSAERPKGSFSTLEIQRTEQGDSAMYLCASSLSASGTYEQYFGPGTRLTVT.